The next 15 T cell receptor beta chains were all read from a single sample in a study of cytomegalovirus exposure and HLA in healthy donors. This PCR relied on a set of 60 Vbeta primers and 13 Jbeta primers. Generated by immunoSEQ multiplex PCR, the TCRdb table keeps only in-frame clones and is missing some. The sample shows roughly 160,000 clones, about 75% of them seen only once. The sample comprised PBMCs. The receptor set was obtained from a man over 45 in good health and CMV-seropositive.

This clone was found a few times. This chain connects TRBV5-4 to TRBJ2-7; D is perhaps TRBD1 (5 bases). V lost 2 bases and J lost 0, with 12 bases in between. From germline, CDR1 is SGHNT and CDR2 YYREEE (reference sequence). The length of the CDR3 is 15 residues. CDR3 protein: CASSFPTGPSYEQYF. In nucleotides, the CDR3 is TGTGCCAGCAGCTTCCCTACAGGTCCCTCCTACGAGCAGTACTTC.

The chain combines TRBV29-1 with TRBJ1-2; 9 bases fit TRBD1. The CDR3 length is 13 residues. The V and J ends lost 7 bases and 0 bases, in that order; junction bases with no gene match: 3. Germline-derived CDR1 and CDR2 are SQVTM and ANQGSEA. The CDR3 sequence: CSAGDRANYGYTF. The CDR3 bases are TGCAGCGCCGGGGACAGGGCTAACTATGGCTACACCTTC.

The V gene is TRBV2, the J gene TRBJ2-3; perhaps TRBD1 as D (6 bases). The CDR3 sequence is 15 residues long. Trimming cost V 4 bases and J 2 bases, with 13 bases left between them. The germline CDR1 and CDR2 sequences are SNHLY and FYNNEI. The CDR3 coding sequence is TGTGCCAGCAGTGCCGGAGGACAGTTCACAGATACGCAGTATTTT. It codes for CASSAGGQFTDTQYF.

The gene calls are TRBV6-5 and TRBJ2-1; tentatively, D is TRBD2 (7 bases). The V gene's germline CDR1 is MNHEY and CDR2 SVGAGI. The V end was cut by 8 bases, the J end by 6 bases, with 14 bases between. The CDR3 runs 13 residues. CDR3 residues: CASGRGGPNEQFF. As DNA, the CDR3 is TGTGCCAGCGGAAGGGGGGGCCCCAATGAGCAGTTCTTC.

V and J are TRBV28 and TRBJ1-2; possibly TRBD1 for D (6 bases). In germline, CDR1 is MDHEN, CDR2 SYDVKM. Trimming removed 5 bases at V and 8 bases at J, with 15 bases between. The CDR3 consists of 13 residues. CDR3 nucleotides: TGTGCCAGCAGTCTGCACAGGGCTTGGGGCTACACCTTC. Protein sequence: CASSLHRAWGYTF.

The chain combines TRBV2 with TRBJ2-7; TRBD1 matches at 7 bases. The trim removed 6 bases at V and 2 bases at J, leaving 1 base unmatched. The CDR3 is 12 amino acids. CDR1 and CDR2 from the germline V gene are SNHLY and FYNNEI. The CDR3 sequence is CASSGTAYEQYV. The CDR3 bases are TGTGCCAGCAGCGGGACAGCCTACGAGCAGTACGTC.

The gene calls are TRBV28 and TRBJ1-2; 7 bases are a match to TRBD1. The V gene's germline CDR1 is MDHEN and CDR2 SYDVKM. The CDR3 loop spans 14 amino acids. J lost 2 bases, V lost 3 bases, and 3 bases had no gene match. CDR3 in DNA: TGTGCCAGCAGTTTGGACAGGTTCAACTATGGCTACACCTTC. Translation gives CASSLDRFNYGYTF.

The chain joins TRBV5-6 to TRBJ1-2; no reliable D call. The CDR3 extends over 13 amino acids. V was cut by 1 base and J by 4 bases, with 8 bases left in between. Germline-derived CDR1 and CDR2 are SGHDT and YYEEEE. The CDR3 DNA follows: TGTGCCAGCAGCTTGCCGGGAACCTATGGCTACACCTTC. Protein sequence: CASSLPGTYGYTF. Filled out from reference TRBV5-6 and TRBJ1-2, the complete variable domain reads DAGVTQSPTHLIKTRGQQVTLRCSPKSGHDTVSWYQQALGQGPQFIFQYYEEEERQRGNFPDRFSGHQFPNYSSELNVNALLLGDSALYLCASSLPGTYGYTFGSGTRLTVV.

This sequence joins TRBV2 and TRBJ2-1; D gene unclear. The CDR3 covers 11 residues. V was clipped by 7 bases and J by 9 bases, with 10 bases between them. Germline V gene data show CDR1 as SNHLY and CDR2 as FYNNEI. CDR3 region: CASNFRIEQFF. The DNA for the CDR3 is TGTGCCAGCAATTTTAGAATTGAGCAGTTCTTC.

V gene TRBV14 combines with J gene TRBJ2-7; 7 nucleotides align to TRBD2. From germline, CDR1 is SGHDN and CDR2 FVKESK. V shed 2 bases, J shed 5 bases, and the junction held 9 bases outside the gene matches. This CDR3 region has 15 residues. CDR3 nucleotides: TGTGCCAGCAGCCAAAAAGGGAGGGGATGGAACGAGCAGTACTTC. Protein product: CASSQKGRGWNEQYF.

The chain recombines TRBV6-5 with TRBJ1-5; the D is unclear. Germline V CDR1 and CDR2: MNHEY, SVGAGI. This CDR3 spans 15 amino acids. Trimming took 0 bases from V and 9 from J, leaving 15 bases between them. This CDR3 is CASSYSKQSNRPQHF. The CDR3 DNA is TGTGCCAGCAGTTACTCGAAGCAATCAAACCGGCCCCAGCATTTT.

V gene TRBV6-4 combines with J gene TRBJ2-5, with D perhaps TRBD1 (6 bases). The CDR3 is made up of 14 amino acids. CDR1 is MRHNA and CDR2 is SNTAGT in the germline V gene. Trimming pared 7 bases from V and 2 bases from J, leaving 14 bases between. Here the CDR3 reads CASKDRRFQETQYF. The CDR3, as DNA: TGTGCCAGCAAAGACAGGAGGTTTCAAGAGACCCAGTACTTC.

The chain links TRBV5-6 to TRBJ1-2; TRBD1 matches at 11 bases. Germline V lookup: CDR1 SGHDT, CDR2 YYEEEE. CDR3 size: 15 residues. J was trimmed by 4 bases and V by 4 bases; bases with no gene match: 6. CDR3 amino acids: CASSEGQGGPYGYTF. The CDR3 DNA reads TGTGCCAGCAGCGAGGGACAGGGGGGCCCCTATGGCTACACCTTC. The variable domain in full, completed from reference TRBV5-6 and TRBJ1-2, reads DAGVTQSPTHLIKTRGQQVTLRCSPKSGHDTVSWYQQALGQGPQFIFQYYEEEERQRGNFPDRFSGHQFPNYSSELNVNALLLGDSALYLCASSEGQGGPYGYTFGSGTRLTVV.

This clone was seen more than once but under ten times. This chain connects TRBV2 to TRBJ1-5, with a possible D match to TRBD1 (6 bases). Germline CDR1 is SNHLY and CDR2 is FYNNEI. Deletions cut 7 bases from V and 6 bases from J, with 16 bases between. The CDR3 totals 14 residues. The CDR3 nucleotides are TGTGCCAGCAACCAGGCCGAGGGGGTTCAGCCCCAGCATTTT. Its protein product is CASNQAEGVQPQHF. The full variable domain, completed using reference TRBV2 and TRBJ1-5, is EPEVTQTPSHQVTQMGQEVILRCVPISNHLYFYWYRQILGQKVEFLVSFYNNEISEKSEIFDDQFSVERPDGSNFTLKIRSTKLEDSAMYFCASNQAEGVQPQHFGDGTRLSIL.

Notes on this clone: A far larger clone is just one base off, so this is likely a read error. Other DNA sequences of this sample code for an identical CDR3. The CDR3 DNA reads TGCGCTAGTGGTCGAGGACTAGCGGGGGGGGAGTACCAAGAGACCCAGTACTTC. It translates to CASGRGLAGGEYQETQYF. This sequence joins TRBV12-5 and TRBJ2-5, with 15 bases that match TRBD2. CDR1 and CDR2 from the germline V gene are LGHNT and FRNRAP. CDR3 length equals 18 residues.